The clone carrying this T cell receptor (beta chain) was seen a handful of times. Method: immunoSEQ multiplex PCR; TCRdb's copy keeps in-frame clones and lacks some. The table includes 40,000 to 45,000 clones, 89% detected once. This sample stems from a study of blood T cell repertoires in COVID-19. The CDR3 extends over 17 amino acids. V was cut by 0 bases and J by 5 bases, with 19 bases left in between. The germline V gene has CDR1 MGHRA and CDR2 YSYEKL. The sequence was collected from a man aged 45-65 years with active COVID-19. Sequenced: peripheral blood. The V and J genes are TRBV4-1 and TRBJ1-1; weak D call: TRBD1 (5 bases). The chain's CDR3 is CASSQDRRAGRQTEAFF. The CDR3 region has the DNA TGCGCCAGCAGCCAAGATCGCCGGGCGGGGCGTCAAACTGAAGCTTTCTTT.